This is a list of T cell receptor beta chains from one sample in a study of blood T cell repertoires in COVID-19. The data were produced by immunoSEQ multiplex PCR, yet TCRdb's version contains in-frame clones alone and is incomplete. The data show under 300,000 clones, around 90% seen once. The material sequenced was peripheral blood. The receptors here all came from a man aged 25-45 years with COVID-19, enrolled during active disease. Each CDR3 is given with its conserved first and last residue. The order of the fields is CDR3 protein, CDR3 DNA, J gene, V gene, D gene, clone size. D genes are given only for firm matches. The listing skips clone size in some rows; elsewhere it reads once, few, many or a size class.

CDR3aa: CASSHYPSRGLAKNIQYF
CDR3nt: TGTGCCAGCAGCCATTACCCCTCCCGGGGATTAGCCAAAAACATTCAGTACTTC
j_gene: TRBJ2-4
v_gene: TRBV3-1/TRBV3-2
d_gene: NA
abundance: once

CDR3aa: CASSYSTGGSNYGYTF
CDR3nt: TGTGCCAGCAGTTACTCGACAGGAGGCTCTAACTATGGCTACACCTTC
j_gene: TRBJ1-2
v_gene: TRBV6-5
d_gene: NA
abundance: NA

CDR3aa: CASSLEVGGGRQETQYF
CDR3nt: TGTGCCAGCAGCTTAGAGGTCGGGGGGGGGCGTCAAGAGACCCAGTACTTC
j_gene: TRBJ2-5
v_gene: TRBV13
d_gene: TRBD2
abundance: few

CDR3aa: CASSPTGFVTEAFF
CDR3nt: TGTGCCAGCAGTCCTACAGGGTTCGTCACTGAAGCTTTCTTT
j_gene: TRBJ1-1
v_gene: TRBV7-2
d_gene: NA
abundance: NA

CDR3aa: CASSPGQPNTEAFF
CDR3nt: TGCGCCAGCAGCCCGGGACAGCCGAACACTGAAGCTTTCTTT
j_gene: TRBJ1-1
v_gene: TRBV5-1
d_gene: TRBD1
abundance: once

CDR3aa: CASSSLGDRGPNYGYTF
CDR3nt: TGTGCCAGCAGTTCCTTGGGGGACAGGGGTCCTAACTATGGCTACACCTTC
j_gene: TRBJ1-2
v_gene: TRBV27
d_gene: TRBD1
abundance: once

CDR3aa: CASGLRAVNEKLFF
CDR3nt: TGTGCCAGCGGACTCCGGGCCGTTAATGAAAAACTGTTTTTT
j_gene: TRBJ1-4
v_gene: TRBV7-2
d_gene: NA
abundance: NA

CDR3aa: CASSARGDQPQHF
CDR3nt: TGTGCCAGCTCAGCCAGGGGGGATCAGCCCCAGCATTTT
j_gene: TRBJ1-5
v_gene: TRBV18
d_gene: TRBD1
abundance: NA

CDR3aa: CASSPGTDRTDNNEKLFF
CDR3nt: TGTGCCAGCAGCCCGGGGACAGACAGAACCGACAATAATGAAAAACTGTTTTTT
j_gene: TRBJ1-4
v_gene: TRBV13
d_gene: TRBD1
abundance: NA

CDR3aa: CASSYRTGTGTDTQYF
CDR3nt: TGTGCCAGCAGTTACCGTACCGGGACAGGGACAGATACGCAGTATTTT
j_gene: TRBJ2-3
v_gene: TRBV6-6
d_gene: TRBD1
abundance: NA

CDR3aa: CASTGQGDNQPQHF
CDR3nt: TGTGCCAGCACCGGACAGGGGGACAATCAGCCCCAGCATTTT
j_gene: TRBJ1-5
v_gene: TRBV19
d_gene: TRBD1
abundance: NA

CDR3aa: CSASGQGLYSPLHF
CDR3nt: TGCAGTGCTAGTGGACAGGGGCTTTATTCACCCCTCCACTTT
j_gene: TRBJ1-6
v_gene: TRBV20-1
d_gene: TRBD1
abundance: NA

CDR3aa: CASSPRTDYNEQFF
CDR3nt: TGTGCCAGCAGTCCCCGGACAGACTACAATGAGCAGTTCTTC
j_gene: TRBJ2-1
v_gene: TRBV25-1
d_gene: NA
abundance: once

CDR3aa: CSVSQDRVSNEQFF
CDR3nt: TGCAGCGTTTCCCAGGACAGGGTCTCTAATGAGCAGTTCTTC
j_gene: TRBJ2-1
v_gene: TRBV29-1
d_gene: TRBD1
abundance: NA

CDR3aa: CASSELDRGNYQETQYF
CDR3nt: TGTGCCAGCAGTGAATTGGACAGGGGGAATTACCAAGAGACCCAGTACTTC
j_gene: TRBJ2-5
v_gene: TRBV6-1
d_gene: TRBD1
abundance: NA

CDR3aa: CASSPPGTGGGYYGYTF
CDR3nt: TGTGCCAGCAGCCCCCCCGGGACAGGGGGCGGCTACTATGGCTACACCTTC
j_gene: TRBJ1-2
v_gene: TRBV4-2
d_gene: TRBD1
abundance: NA